This entry describes one T cell receptor (beta chain). Antigen specificity is unknown. This sample is drawn from a study of CD8+ T cells in alopecia areata. Findings of the study overall: Greater clonality was observed in lesional scalp samples, especially alopecia totalis/universalis, versus normal scalp.

Isolation of CD4+ and CD8+ T cells from PBMCs was achieved by sorting. After isolation, RNA underwent reverse transcription to generate cDNA as the sequencing template. Clones were sequenced by immunoSEQ multiplex PCR, and TCRdb holds only the in-frame ones, with some missing. The sample holds 110,000 or so clones, roughly 69% seen once. This sequence was found in a human donor in good health. The sequenced sample consisted of CD4+ T cells sorted from blood.

The CDR3 sequence is CSVPAGGYGYTF. The CDR3 DNA sequence: TGCAGCGTTCCAGCGGGCGGCTATGGCTACACCTTC. This chain links TRBV29-1 with TRBJ1-2; D is undetermined. From germline, CDR1 is SQVTM and CDR2 ANQGSEA. The V gene lost 5 bases and the J gene lost 4 bases, with 11 bases spanning the gap. The CDR3 spans 12 residues.